Listed here are 19 T cell receptor beta chains from one sample, sequenced in a study of blood T cell repertoires in COVID-19. Sequenced by immunoSEQ multiplex PCR; TCRdb stores in-frame clones only, minus some. The sample contains about 150,000 clones, approximately 80% of which appear only once. The source material was peripheral blood. These receptors came from a woman between 50 and 59 years old with acute or convalescent COVID-19.

This chain joins TRBV6-5 and TRBJ2-7; 8 bases are shared with TRBD2. Germline V gene lookup returns CDR1 MNHEY and CDR2 SVGAGI. Unmatched junction bases numbered 8, after V lost 7 bases and J lost 0 bases. This CDR3 region has 15 residues. CDR3: CASTGSGTSSYEQYF. In DNA, the CDR3 is TGTGCCAGCACCGGGAGCGGGACTAGCTCCTACGAGCAGTACTTC.

J is TRBJ1-3 and V is TRBV29-1; no clear D gene. Germline V CDR1 and CDR2: SQVTM, ANQGSEA. Between the trimmed V and J ends, which lost 2 bases and 0 bases, there was a span of 8 bases. CDR3 length: 14 amino acids. The DNA for the CDR3 is TGCAGCGTTGAATATGCGAGCTCTGGAAACACCATATATTTT. This codes for CSVEYASSGNTIYF.

This clone was picked up one time. The chain carries TRBV7-2 and TRBJ2-7; 7 bases are shared with TRBD2. This CDR3 contains 15 residues. The germline CDR1 and CDR2 sequences are SGHTA and FQGNSA. V lost 4 bases and J lost 3; bases outside the gene matches: 9. As DNA, the CDR3 is TGTGCCAGCAGCTCAGCTGGGACTATTTTCTACGAGCAGTACTTC. Protein product: CASSSAGTIFYEQYF.

This sequence joins TRBV5-1 and TRBJ2-5; 8 bases are shared with TRBD1. Germline V gene data show CDR1 as SGHRS and CDR2 as YFSETQ. With 0 bases clipped from V and 4 bases from J, the junction kept 5 bases outside the gene matches. The length of the CDR3 is 15 residues. CDR3 in amino acids: CASSLAPGTGETQYF. The CDR3 DNA reads TGCGCCAGCAGCTTGGCCCCTGGGACAGGAGAGACCCAGTACTTC.

The V and J genes are TRBV5-1 and TRBJ1-3, with a weak D call TRBD1 (6 bases). The germline gives CDR1 SGHRS, CDR2 YFSETQ. The ends were cut back, 5 bases at V and 0 bases at J, with 12 bases in the middle. The CDR3 length is 15 residues. The CDR3 here is CASRPGDNSGNTIYF. The CDR3, as DNA: TGCGCCAGCAGACCAGGGGACAACTCTGGAAACACCATATATTTT.

This sequence joins TRBV6-5 and TRBJ1-2; the D gene is possibly TRBD1 (6 bases). Trimming removed 10 bases from V and 8 bases from J, with 20 bases in between. There are 13 residues in the CDR3. The V gene's germline CDR1 is MNHEY and CDR2 SVGAGI. The CDR3 sequence is CATSTGGLGGYTF. CDR3 DNA: TGTGCCACCTCGACCGGGGGGCTCGGGGGCTACACCTTC.

The J gene is TRBJ2-6, the V gene TRBV5-1, with D tentatively TRBD1 (5 bases). This CDR3 is 18 amino acids long. Between the trimmed V and J ends, which lost 4 bases and 0 bases, there was a span of 17 bases. CDR1 SGHRS and CDR2 YFSETQ come from the germline V gene. CDR3 DNA: TGCGCCAGCAGCCCCCAGACAGATCCCAGCTCTGGGGCCAACGTCCTGACTTTC. Translated: CASSPQTDPSSGANVLTF.

The J gene is TRBJ2-2, the V gene TRBV19, with 8 bases identical to TRBD1. This CDR3 has 17 amino acids. V gave up 5 bases and J gave up 6 bases; unmatched junction bases: 14. Germline V gene data show CDR1 as LNHDA and CDR2 as SQIVND (reference sequence). The CDR3: CASSSLPGRGPAGELFF. The CDR3 nucleotides read TGTGCCAGTAGTTCCCTTCCGGGCAGGGGGCCCGCCGGGGAGCTGTTTTTT.

This clone was observed a handful of times. CDR3 protein: CASSEQGYTEAFF. As DNA, the CDR3 is TGTGCCAGCAGCGAACAGGGGTACACTGAAGCTTTCTTT. The chain links TRBV7-2 to TRBJ1-1; TRBD1 agrees at 7 bases. CDR3 length equals 13 residues. CDR1 is SGHTA and CDR2 is FQGNSA in the germline V gene. Trimming took 5 bases from V and 3 from J; bases not matched to a gene: 3.

The genes are TRBV24-1 and TRBJ2-2; a possible D gene is TRBD2 (5 bases). CDR1 KGHDR and CDR2 SFDVKD come from the germline V gene. The CDR3 runs 13 residues. Trimming took off 6 bases at V and 7 bases at J, with 11 bases between the two ends. The CDR3 coding sequence is TGTGCCACCAGTCGCGGGTTACACGGGGAGCTGTTTTTT. This codes for CATSRGLHGELFF.

For the CDR3, the DNA is TGTGCCAGCAGCTTGCCCAGGGGGCCATCGGGCGGCTACACCTTC. Protein product: CASSLPRGPSGGYTF. V is TRBV5-8 and J is TRBJ1-2; 8 bases map to TRBD1. This CDR3 comprises 15 residues. V lost 1 base and J lost 8; bases outside the gene matches: 10. Germline assignment: CDR1 SGHTS and CDR2 YDEGEE.

The chain couples TRBV11-2 to TRBJ2-1; 10 bases agree with TRBD2. Germline V gives CDR1 SGHAT, CDR2 FQNNGV. The CDR3 has 15 residues. V shed 0 bases, J shed 7 bases, and the junction held 3 bases outside the gene matches. Here the CDR3 reads CASSLELAGVNEQFF. The CDR3 coding sequence is TGTGCCAGCAGCTTAGAGCTAGCGGGGGTTAATGAGCAGTTCTTC.

J is TRBJ2-7 and V is TRBV6-5; TRBD1 matches at 9 bases. The germline V gene has CDR1 MNHEY and CDR2 SVGAGI. CDR3 size: 13 residues. The V gene end was trimmed by 4 bases and the J gene end by 4 bases; junction bases not matched to a gene: 2. The CDR3 is CASSWGTGYEQYF. The CDR3 coding sequence is TGTGCCAGCAGTTGGGGGACAGGGTACGAGCAGTACTTC.

This clone has only a few counts. The gene calls are TRBV6-5 and TRBJ2-2; a weak D match, TRBD2 (5 bases). The germline CDR1 and CDR2 sequences are MNHEY and SVGAGI. V was shortened by 6 bases and J by 7 bases, with 6 bases between the two germline ends. The CDR3 length is 11 residues. The CDR3 sequence is CASRADGELFF. The CDR3 DNA reads as TGTGCCAGCAGAGCGGACGGGGAGCTGTTTTTT.

V usage is TRBV25-1 and J usage is TRBJ2-2; D remains ambiguous. The CDR3 loop spans 15 amino acids. Germline loops: CDR1 MGHDK, CDR2 SYGVNS. V shed 1 base and J shed 0 bases, with 6 bases lying between them. CDR3 DNA sequence: TGTGCCAGCAGTGAATTGAACTCGAACACCGGGGAGCTGTTTTTT. Translation gives CASSELNSNTGELFF.

V and J are TRBV2 and TRBJ1-5; no firm D call. Trimming pared 2 bases from V and 5 bases from J, leaving 4 bases between. The CDR3 extends over 12 amino acids. Germline V lookup: CDR1 SNHLY, CDR2 FYNNEI. CDR3 DNA sequence: TGTGCCAGCAGTGAAAGAGATCAGCCCCAGCATTTT. It specifies CASSERDQPQHF.

This chain joins TRBV15 and TRBJ2-1; maybe TRBD2 (6 bases). Trimming stripped 0 bases from V and 8 bases from J, with 20 bases between. CDR1 is LNHNV and CDR2 is YYDKDF in the germline V gene (reference sequence). The CDR3 covers 17 residues. The CDR3 spells CATSRDSETRFRDEQFF. In DNA, the CDR3 is TGTGCCACCAGCAGAGATTCCGAGACTAGGTTTAGGGATGAGCAGTTCTTC.

The rearrangement uses TRBV12-3 or TRBV12-4 and TRBJ1-2; D is unclear. CDR3 size: 13 residues. The V end lost 6 bases, the J end lost 2 bases, and 10 bases lay between the germline ends. CDR3 sequence reads: CASSPTENYGYTF. The CDR3 nucleotides are TGTGCCAGCAGCCCTACAGAAAACTATGGCTACACCTTC.

This rearrangement joins TRBV20-1 to TRBJ2-7; D is possibly TRBD2 (6 bases). CDR3 size: 11 residues. V lost 3 bases, J lost 6 bases, and 9 bases lay in between. Germline lookup yields CDR1 DFQATT and CDR2 SNEGSKA (reference sequence). This CDR3 is CSASQEGEQYF. The CDR3 DNA reads as TGCAGTGCTAGTCAGGAGGGCGAGCAGTACTTC.